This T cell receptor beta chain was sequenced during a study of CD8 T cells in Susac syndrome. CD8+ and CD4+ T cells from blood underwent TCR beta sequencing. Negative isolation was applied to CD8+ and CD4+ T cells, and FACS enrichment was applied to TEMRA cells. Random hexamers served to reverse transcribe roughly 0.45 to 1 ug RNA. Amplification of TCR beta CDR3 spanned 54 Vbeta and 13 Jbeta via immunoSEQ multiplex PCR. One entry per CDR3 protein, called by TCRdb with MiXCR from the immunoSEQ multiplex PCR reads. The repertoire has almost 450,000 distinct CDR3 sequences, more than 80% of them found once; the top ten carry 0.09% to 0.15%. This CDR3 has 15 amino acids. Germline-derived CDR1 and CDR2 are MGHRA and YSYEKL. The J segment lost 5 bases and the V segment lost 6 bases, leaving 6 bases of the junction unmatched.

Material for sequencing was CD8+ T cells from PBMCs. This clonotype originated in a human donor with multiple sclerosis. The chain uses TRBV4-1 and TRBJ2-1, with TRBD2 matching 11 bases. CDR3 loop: CASRGVTSGNNEQFF. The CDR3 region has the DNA TGCGCCAGCAGGGGGGTGACTAGCGGGAACAATGAGCAGTTCTTC.